Following are 7 T cell receptor beta chains from one sample sequenced in a study of blood T cell repertoires in COVID-19. TCRdb's copy holds only in-frame clones and misses some; the assay was immunoSEQ multiplex PCR. The sample has about 270,000 clones, around 90% seen once; the top ten hold 2.5% to 3.5%. The sample was PBMCs or T cells enriched from blood (not recorded which). The origin of the receptors is a woman aged 45-65 years who had recovered from COVID-19.

J is TRBJ2-2 and V is TRBV11-3; D might be TRBD2 (5 bases). The CDR3 is made up of 13 amino acids. Trimming took off 4 bases at V and 7 bases at J, with 10 bases between the two ends. The V gene's germline CDR1 is SGHNT and CDR2 YENEEA. Here the CDR3 reads CASSSTRDGELFF. The CDR3 DNA is TGTGCCAGCAGCTCCACTCGGGACGGGGAGCTGTTTTTT.

This chain uses TRBV7-3 with TRBJ2-4; a weak D match, TRBD1 (5 bases). The CDR3 runs 13 residues. V gave up 5 bases and J gave up 6 bases, with 11 bases separating them. Germline lookup yields CDR1 SGHTA and CDR2 FQGTGA. The CDR3, as DNA: TGTGCCAGCAGCGCCGGACAAACAAACATTCAGTACTTC. Amino acid sequence: CASSAGQTNIQYF.

The gene calls are TRBV10-3 and TRBJ2-1; D remains ambiguous. The CDR3 spans 16 residues. The germline V gene has CDR1 ENHRY and CDR2 SYGVKD. Trimming left V 0 bases short and J 0 bases short, with 9 bases between. This CDR3 is CAISESVASSYNEQFF. The CDR3 DNA reads as TGTGCCATCAGTGAGTCTGTGGCAAGCTCCTACAATGAGCAGTTCTTC.

This clone was observed a few times. The chain has TRBV3-1 (or the pseudogene TRBV3-2) and TRBJ2-1; maybe TRBD1 (6 bases). The V end lost 4 bases, the J end lost 1 base, and 11 bases lay between the germline ends. The germline CDR1 and CDR2 sequences are LGHDT and YNNKEL (reference sequence). The CDR3 spans 15 residues. The CDR3 region is CASSPWDMSYNEQFF. CDR3 DNA: TGTGCCAGCAGCCCCTGGGACATGTCCTACAATGAGCAGTTCTTC.

The rearrangement joins TRBV5-1 to TRBJ2-3, with D hard to call. This CDR3 is 14 amino acids long. Trimming pared 1 base from V and 0 bases from J, leaving 6 bases between. The V gene's germline CDR1 is SGHRS and CDR2 YFSETQ. CDR3 nucleotides: TGCGCCAGCAGCTTGATAACTAGCACAGATACGCAGTATTTT. Its protein product is CASSLITSTDTQYF.

The CDR3 spells CAISDENYGYTF. In DNA, the CDR3 is TGTGCCATCAGTGATGAGAACTATGGCTACACCTTC. The V and J genes are TRBV10-3 and TRBJ1-2; D gene uncertain. Germline assignment: CDR1 ENHRY and CDR2 SYGVKD. The CDR3 length is 12 residues. V shed 3 bases and J shed 2 bases, with 4 bases lying between them.

The chain is built from TRBV28 and TRBJ1-1; unclear D gene. CDR1 and CDR2 from the germline V gene are MDHEN and SYDVKM. This CDR3 has 11 amino acids. V lost 2 bases, J lost 10 bases, and 8 bases lay in between. The CDR3 region is CASSLRQVAFF. The DNA of the CDR3 is TGTGCCAGCAGTTTAAGGCAGGTAGCTTTCTTT.